This TCR beta chain was profiled in a study of blood T cell repertoires in COVID-19. CDR3 length: 15 amino acids. J lost 5 bases, V lost 6 bases, and 10 bases had no gene match. Germline assignment: CDR1 SNHLY and CDR2 FYNNEI. TCRdb keeps only in-frame clones here, not all; method: immunoSEQ multiplex PCR. The data contain 150,000 to 200,000 clones, about 90% of them singletons. The chain joins TRBV2 to TRBJ1-5; 7 bases are a match to TRBD1. The sequenced material came from PBMCs or T cells enriched from blood (not recorded which). The source is a woman aged 45-59 years who had recovered from COVID-19. The CDR3 region is CASSEGQGGYQPQHF. The CDR3 DNA is TGTGCCAGCAGCGAGGGGCAGGGGGGCTATCAGCCCCAGCATTTT.